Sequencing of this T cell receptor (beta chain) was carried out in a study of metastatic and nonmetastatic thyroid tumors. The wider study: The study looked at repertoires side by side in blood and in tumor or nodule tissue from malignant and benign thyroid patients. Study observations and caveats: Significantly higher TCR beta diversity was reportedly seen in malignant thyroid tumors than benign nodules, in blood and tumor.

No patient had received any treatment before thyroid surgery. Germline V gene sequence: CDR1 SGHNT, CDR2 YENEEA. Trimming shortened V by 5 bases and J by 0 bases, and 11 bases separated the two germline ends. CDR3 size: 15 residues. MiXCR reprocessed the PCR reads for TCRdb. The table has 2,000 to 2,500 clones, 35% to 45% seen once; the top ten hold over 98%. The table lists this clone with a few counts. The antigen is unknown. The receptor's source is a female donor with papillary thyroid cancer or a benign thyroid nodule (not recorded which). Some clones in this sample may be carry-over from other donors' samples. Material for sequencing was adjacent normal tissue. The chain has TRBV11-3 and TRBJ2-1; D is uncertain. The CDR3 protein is CASSPRFGSYNEQFF. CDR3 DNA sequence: TGTGCCAGCAGCCCCCGGTTTGGCTCCTACAATGAGCAGTTCTTC.